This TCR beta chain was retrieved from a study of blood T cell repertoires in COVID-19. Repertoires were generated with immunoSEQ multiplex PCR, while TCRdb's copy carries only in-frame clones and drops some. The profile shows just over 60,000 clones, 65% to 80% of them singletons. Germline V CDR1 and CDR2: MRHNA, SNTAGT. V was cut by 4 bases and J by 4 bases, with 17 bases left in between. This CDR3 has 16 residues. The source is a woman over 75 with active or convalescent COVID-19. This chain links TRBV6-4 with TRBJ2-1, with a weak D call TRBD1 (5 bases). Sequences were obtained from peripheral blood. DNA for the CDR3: TGTGCCAGCAGTGCGATGACAGACTTAAGATACAATGAGCAGTTCTTC. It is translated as CASSAMTDLRYNEQFF.